One TCR beta chain is described in this entry. Its antigen remains unidentified. Trimming removed 3 bases at V and 3 bases at J, with 11 bases between. The CDR3 runs to 14 residues. The germline V gene encodes CDR1 PRHDT and CDR2 FYEKMQ (reference sequence). Time point indicated: week 23, last vaccination. Each dose of the vaccine consisted of 300 ug of mutant IDH1 20-mer peptide, with topical imiquimod. Donors had new IDH1-mutant astrocytomas of WHO grade 3 or 4 (ATRX-lost). The data were produced by immunoSEQ multiplex PCR, yet TCRdb's version contains in-frame clones alone and is incomplete. The sample comprises around 60,000 clones, 70% to 90% of which are singletons, and 3.5% to 4.5% rests with the top ten. This sample was taken from a study of a mutant IDH1 vaccine in newly diagnosed glioma. Turning to the study itself: Vaccines were begun 4-6 weeks after radiotherapy alone, or with temozolomide cycles. Of the patients given treatment, approximately 60% were male and 37.5% were female, and a mean age of around 38 years was recorded.

Points from the study as a whole: It seemed that pseudoprogression was not linked to changes in the top peripheral T cell clonotypes.

The sequence was obtained from a man aged 30 to 39 with glioma. The sample here was PBMCs, taken from a glioma patient whose treatment included an IDH1 peptide vaccine. The genes are TRBV13 and TRBJ1-2, with a weak D call TRBD1 (6 bases). For the CDR3, the DNA is TGTGCCAGCAGCTTCACAGGGAGTGACTATGGCTACACCTTC. Encoded protein: CASSFTGSDYGYTF. Together with reference TRBV13 and TRBJ1-2, the CDR3 gives the full variable domain: AAGVIQSPRHLIKEKRETATLKCYPIPRHDTVYWYQQGPGQDPQFLISFYEKMQSDKGSIPDRFSAQQFSDYHSELNMSSLELGDSALYFCASSFTGSDYGYTFGSGTRLTVV.